The rows below give T cell receptor beta chains drawn from one sample of a study of radiotherapy plus CTLA-4 blockade in lung cancer. The assay was immunoSEQ multiplex PCR, and TCRdb's table has in-frame clones only and misses some. The table includes about 66,000 clones, about four fifths detected once. The specimen comprised peripheral blood, sampled from a patient treated with radiotherapy plus ipilimumab. These receptors were collected from a human donor with non-small cell lung cancer who had a partial response to radiotherapy plus ipilimumab. The CDR3 runs from the conserved cysteine through the conserved F or W. The D gene is left open where the match is weak. Clone sizes are given selectively: once, few, many, or a class where the clone is expanded.

V gene	clone size	D gene	J gene	CDR3 protein	CDR3 DNA
TRBV28	NA	NA	TRBJ1-2	CASSTLGDTGYTF	TGTGCCAGCAGTACACTAGGGGACACGGGCTACACCTTC
TRBV19	NA	TRBD1	TRBJ1-5	CASAGTGSFQPQHF	TGTGCCAGCGCCGGGACAGGGAGTTTTCAGCCCCAGCATTTT
TRBV18	NA	NA	TRBJ2-1	CASSPYAGTYNEQFF	TGTGCCAGCTCACCATATGCAGGCACCTACAATGAGCAGTTCTTC
TRBV7-2	once	NA	TRBJ1-4	CASSQGGRTGGEKLFF	TGTGCCAGCAGCCAAGGAGGCCGCACTGGCGGGGAAAAACTGTTTTTT
TRBV2	NA	NA	TRBJ2-1	CASSVRVKFF	TGTGCCAGCAGTGTTCGAGTTAAGTTCTTC
TRBV6-1	NA	NA	TRBJ2-7	CASRVGSPRSYEQYF	TGTGCCAGCAGAGTGGGGAGTCCTCGCTCCTACGAGCAGTACTTC
TRBV14	NA	NA	TRBJ1-5	CASSQDPGQPQHF	TGTGCCAGCAGCCAAGATCCGGGTCAGCCCCAGCATTTT
TRBV28	NA	NA	TRBJ1-1	CASGLQALNTEAFF	TGTGCCAGCGGACTGCAGGCTCTGAACACTGAAGCTTTCTTT
TRBV10-3	NA	NA	TRBJ1-4	CAIRSAGFMNEKLFF	TGTGCCATCAGGTCGGCGGGCTTTATGAATGAAAAACTGTTTTTT
TRBV28	NA	NA	TRBJ1-5	CASSLSRVSNQPQHF	TGTGCCAGCAGTTTATCCAGGGTTAGCAATCAGCCCCAGCATTTT
TRBV30	NA	TRBD2	TRBJ2-1	CAWSGLAGADNEQFF	TGTGCCTGGAGTGGACTAGCGGGAGCTGACAATGAGCAGTTCTTC
TRBV5-4	NA	TRBD2	TRBJ2-7	CASSPRLAGVAYEQYF	TGTGCCAGCAGCCCACGCCTAGCGGGAGTTGCCTACGAGCAGTACTTC
TRBV11-3	NA	NA	TRBJ2-7	CASSLRGGSYEQYF	TGTGCCAGCAGCTTACGAGGGGGTTCCTACGAGCAGTACTTC
TRBV6-4	NA	NA	TRBJ2-2	CASSDGGRAGAGELFF	TGTGCCAGCAGTGACGGTGGAAGGGCGGGCGCCGGGGAGCTGTTTTTT
TRBV7-6	once	TRBD2	TRBJ2-7	CASSPDSGSSYEQYF	TGTGCCAGCAGCCCCGACAGCGGGAGCTCCTACGAGCAGTACTTC
TRBV18	NA	TRBD2	TRBJ2-1	CASSPPSGVAGGRAYNEQFF	TGTGCCAGCTCACCACCGAGCGGGGTAGCGGGAGGGAGAGCCTACAATGAGCAGTTCTTC
TRBV5-8	NA	NA	TRBJ2-3	CASPQGGTDTQYF	TGTGCCAGTCCCCAAGGCGGGACAGATACGCAGTATTTT
TRBV5-6	NA	NA	TRBJ2-7	CASSLAGTRPPSSYEQYF	TGTGCCAGCAGCTTGGCCGGGACAAGGCCTCCGAGCTCCTACGAGCAGTACTTC
TRBV10-1	NA	TRBD1	TRBJ2-5	CASSENRGSQETQYF	TGCGCCAGCAGTGAGAACAGGGGATCTCAAGAGACCCAGTACTTC
TRBV6-6	NA	NA	TRBJ2-7	CASSFGWDTNYEQYF	TGTGCCAGCAGTTTTGGATGGGACACCAACTACGAGCAGTACTTC
TRBV4-1	NA	NA	TRBJ1-1	CASSPSGGNSEAFF	TGCGCCAGCAGCCCAAGCGGGGGGAATTCTGAAGCTTTCTTT
TRBV11-2	NA	TRBD2	TRBJ2-1	CASSLGLQAGGPRNEQFF	TGTGCCAGCAGCTTAGGACTCCAAGCGGGAGGGCCTAGGAATGAGCAGTTCTTC
TRBV7-2	once	NA	TRBJ2-5	CASSPRGSETQYF	TGTGCCAGCAGCCCGCGGGGCTCAGAGACCCAGTACTTC
TRBV29-1	once	NA	TRBJ1-1	CSVDRVHTEAFF	TGCAGCGTTGACAGGGTACACACTGAAGCTTTCTTT
TRBV27	NA	NA	TRBJ2-1	CASSLGYPTGSYNEQFF	TGTGCCAGCAGTTTAGGGTACCCTACAGGCTCCTACAATGAGCAGTTCTTC
TRBV14	NA	TRBD1	TRBJ1-1	CASSQDLVGQGTDTEAFF	TGTGCCAGCAGCCAAGATTTGGTGGGACAGGGGACAGACACTGAAGCTTTCTTT